The 14 T cell receptor beta chains below all came from one sample that was sequenced in a study of technical replicates of blood from a few donors. This table comes from immunoSEQ multiplex PCR, and its TCRdb copy is limited to in-frame clones, with some not included. The sample lists about 53,000 clones; about 82% were seen once. The sample taken for sequencing was PBMCs. Source of these receptors: a human donor in good health. Some clones in this sample may be carry-over from other donors' samples.

The rearrangement uses TRBV2 and TRBJ1-2; 7 nucleotides align to TRBD1. This CDR3 has 14 amino acids. Unmatched junction bases numbered 3, after V lost 1 base and J lost 4 bases. CDR1 is SNHLY and CDR2 is FYNNEI in the germline V gene. The CDR3 region has the DNA TGTGCCAGCAGTGAAGAGGGGGCAGCCTATGGCTACACCTTC. It encodes CASSEEGAAYGYTF.

J is TRBJ2-2 and V is TRBV4-2, with a weak D call TRBD2 (7 bases). V was shortened by 4 bases and J by 1 base, with 16 bases between the two germline ends. CDR1 and CDR2 (germline): LGHNA, YNFKEQ. The CDR3 spans 17 residues. The CDR3 loop reads CASSPRGGGKNTGELFF. The DNA of the CDR3 is TGTGCCAGCAGCCCTCGAGGGGGGGGGAAGAACACCGGGGAGCTGTTTTTT.

This clone was picked up one time. The rearrangement joins TRBV6-5 to TRBJ2-5, with a possible D match to TRBD2 (6 bases). Trimming took off 0 bases at V and 7 bases at J, with 18 bases between the two ends. CDR1 and CDR2 (germline): MNHEY, SVGAGI. The CDR3 sequence is 16 residues long. CDR3 sequence: CASSYSGTYGWGTQYF. The CDR3 DNA sequence: TGTGCCAGCAGTTACTCCGGGACTTATGGCTGGGGGACCCAGTACTTC.

This chain joins TRBV7-2 and TRBJ2-7; 12 bases agree with TRBD2. The V gene end was trimmed by 0 bases and the J gene end by 2 bases; junction bases not matched to a gene: 14. Per germline, CDR1 SGHTA and CDR2 FQGNSA. This CDR3 has 20 residues. The CDR3 coding sequence is TGTGCCAGCAGCTTAGCGCTGTTCGCTAGCGGGGGGGTTGATACCTACGAGCAGTACTTC. Translating gives CASSLALFASGGVDTYEQYF.

V usage is TRBV5-1 and J usage is TRBJ1-1, with 8 bases that match TRBD1. The CDR3 is 18 residues long. Germline assignment: CDR1 SGHRS and CDR2 YFSETQ. The V segment lost 4 bases and the J segment 2 bases; nucleotides outside the gene matches: 16. In nucleotides, the CDR3 is TGCGCCAGCAGCCCGGGGTCCAGGACAGGGAAAGGAAACACTGAAGCTTTCTTT. This translates into CASSPGSRTGKGNTEAFF.

V and J are TRBV15 and TRBJ2-7, with D possibly TRBD2 on 6 matching bases. Trimming removed 5 bases at V and 6 bases at J, with 17 bases between. CDR1 is LNHNV, CDR2 YYDKDF, per germline (reference sequence). This CDR3 is 14 amino acids long. CDR3 protein: CATSLTVGLTEQYF. The CDR3 nucleotides read TGTGCCACCAGCCTAACCGTGGGACTTACCGAGCAGTACTTC.

The rearrangement links TRBV9 to TRBJ2-2; D may be TRBD2 (5 bases). Trimming pared 4 bases from V and 1 base from J, leaving 11 bases between. The CDR3 has 15 amino acids. Per germline, CDR1 SGDLS and CDR2 YYNGEE. The CDR3, as DNA: TGTGCCAGCAGCCCTCCAGCGGTGAACACCGGGGAGCTGTTTTTT. The encoded protein is CASSPPAVNTGELFF.

V and J are TRBV11-2 and TRBJ2-3, with TRBD2 identical over 13 bases. CDR1 is SGHAT and CDR2 is FQNNGV in the germline V gene. Trimming removed 7 bases from V and 5 bases from J; junction bases left unmatched: 6. CDR3 length: 15 amino acids. CDR3 amino acids: CASNPGLAGLDTQYF. The CDR3 nucleotides read TGTGCCAGCAACCCGGGACTAGCGGGGTTAGATACGCAGTATTTT.

In this sample, this clone turned up once. This chain links TRBV10-3 with TRBJ1-5; D remains ambiguous. V lost 8 bases to trimming and J lost 2 bases, with 16 bases between them. Germline V gene sequence: CDR1 ENHRY, CDR2 SYGVKD. The CDR3 contains 15 residues. CDR3 coding DNA: TGTGCCATCGGAGCAGACCGATCTCGCAATCAGCCCCAGCATTTT. It translates to CAIGADRSRNQPQHF.

This clone was observed a few times. This CDR3 is CASSTPHSGNYGYTF. For the CDR3, the DNA is TGTGCCAGCAGTACCCCCCACTCGGGGAACTATGGCTACACCTTC. V and J are TRBV21-1 and TRBJ1-2. TRBV21-1 is given as a pseudogene. CDR3 length equals 15 residues.

The chain couples TRBV14 to TRBJ2-3; perhaps TRBD2 as D (5 bases). Trimming pared 5 bases from V and 0 bases from J, leaving 9 bases between. The CDR3 consists of 14 residues. CDR1 and CDR2 from the germline V gene are SGHDN and FVKESK. The CDR3 DNA is TGTGCCAGCAGCACCCGGACTAGCACAGATACGCAGTATTTT. Translating gives CASSTRTSTDTQYF.

The rearrangement uses TRBV2 and TRBJ2-7, with D perhaps matching TRBD2 (7 bases). The ends were cut back, 6 bases at V and 9 bases at J, with 24 bases in the middle. Germline lookup yields CDR1 SNHLY and CDR2 FYNNEI. The CDR3 length is 15 residues. CDR3 DNA: TGTGCCAGCAGCGCCCTTCGCGGGGGCCCCCCGGTGCAGTACTTC. Translated, it gives CASSALRGGPPVQYF.

The chain carries TRBV5-1 and TRBJ1-4; perhaps TRBD1 as D (5 bases). The V end was cut by 3 bases, the J end by 0 bases, with 12 bases between. Looked up from germline, CDR1 is SGHRS and CDR2 is YFSETQ. The CDR3 extends over 16 amino acids. The CDR3 DNA follows: TGCGCCAGCAGCTCGGGGGGAGGACCAACTAATGAAAAACTGTTTTTT. Translated, it gives CASSSGGGPTNEKLFF.

The chain couples TRBV2 to TRBJ2-7; 8 nucleotides agree with TRBD2. The CDR3 extends over 15 amino acids. In germline, CDR1 is SNHLY, CDR2 FYNNEI. J gave up 2 bases and V 6 bases, and 9 bases lay outside the gene matches. The CDR3 sequence: CASRDLAGVTYEQYF. Here the CDR3 DNA reads TGTGCCAGCAGGGACCTAGCGGGTGTAACCTACGAGCAGTACTTC.